This section outlines one T cell receptor (beta chain) sequence together with its context. This sample stems from a study of identical twins. Germline loops: CDR1 DFQATT, CDR2 SNEGSKA (reference sequence). This CDR3 spans 15 amino acids. The V and J ends lost 0 bases and 2 bases, in that order; junction bases with no gene match: 5. TCRdb re-called the 5' RACE reads through MiXCR, storing one row per CDR3 protein. Of roughly 720,000 distinct CDR3 sequences listed, about 20% are singletons. These data were also reused for a study on T cells expressing NK-cell markers.

Sample: PBMCs. This TCR derives from a woman between 18 and 29 years old in good health. This rearrangement joins TRBV20-1 to TRBJ2-3, with TRBD2 matching 7 bases. CDR3 in amino acids: CSARDPLAATDTQYF. Here the CDR3 DNA reads TGCAGTGCTAGAGACCCGCTAGCGGCCACAGATACGCAGTATTTT.